The rows below give T cell receptor beta chains drawn from one sample of a study of cytomegalovirus exposure and HLA in healthy donors. Method: immunoSEQ multiplex PCR; TCRdb's copy keeps in-frame clones and lacks some. The sample records about 160,000 clones, over 70% being singletons. The sequenced sample was PBMCs. These receptors came from a woman aged 25 to 39 in good health and CMV-seronegative. Each CDR3 is given with its conserved first and last residue. The D gene is left open where the match is weak. Expanded clones get a size class; other rows say once, few or many, or leave the size out.

D,J,size,V,DNA,CDR3
.,TRBJ1-4,.,TRBV25-1,TGTGCCAGCATTGGTAGGAGCGGTGAAAAACTGTTTTTT,CASIGRSGEKLFF
.,TRBJ1-2,.,TRBV11-2,TGTGCCAGCAGCCCATGGAGGGGGGGATTTGTCAACTATGGCTACACCTTC,CASSPWRGGFVNYGYTF
.,TRBJ2-2,.,TRBV7-9,TGTGCCAGCAGCTTAGCGAGGGGGGGCACCGGGGAGCTGTTTTTT,CASSLARGGTGELFF
.,TRBJ1-1,.,TRBV15,TGTGCCACCAGCAGAGATTTGAACGGGGAAGCTTTCTTT,CATSRDLNGEAFF
.,TRBJ2-1,.,TRBV2,TGTGCCAGCAAATCTCCACAACTCGGGACTCACTCCTACAATGAGCAGTTCTTC,CASKSPQLGTHSYNEQFF
TRBD2,TRBJ2-2,once,TRBV5-1,TGCGCCAGCAGCTTTGAGCTAGCGGGGACCGGGGAGCTGTTTTTT,CASSFELAGTGELFF
TRBD1,TRBJ2-7,.,TRBV7-9,TGTGCCAGCAGCAGAATTACCGGGACAGGGCTTCTATACGAGCAGTACTTC,CASSRITGTGLLYEQYF
.,TRBJ1-1,.,TRBV12-5,TGTGCTAGTGGTTTGGTCTACACTGAAGCTTTCTTT,CASGLVYTEAFF
.,TRBJ1-2,.,TRBV23-1,TGCGCCAGCAGTCAAGGGGGGAGAGACTATGGCTACACCTTC,CASSQGGRDYGYTF
TRBD2,TRBJ2-3,.,TRBV5-1,TGCGCCAGCAGCTTCTTAGCGGGGGGGGCAGATACGCAGTATTTT,CASSFLAGGADTQYF
TRBD1,TRBJ1-5,.,TRBV2,TGTGCCAGCAGTCGGGACAGGGGGAACCAGCCCCAGCATTTT,CASSRDRGNQPQHF
.,TRBJ2-5,.,TRBV6-5,TGTGCCAGCAGAGCCCGGGGGACAGTCCAAGAGACCCAGTACTTC,CASRARGTVQETQYF
.,TRBJ2-7,.,TRBV15,TGTGCCACCAGCAGAGAACTAGCCGACGAGCAGTACTTC,CATSRELADEQYF
TRBD1,TRBJ2-7,.,TRBV5-4,TGTGCCAGCAGCTTGGGGGGACAGGGGAGCCCCTACGAGCAGTACTTC,CASSLGGQGSPYEQYF
.,TRBJ1-4,once,TRBV6-5,TGTGCCAGCAGAAAACAGGGACCTGCTGAAAAACTGTTTTTT,CASRKQGPAEKLFF
.,TRBJ1-1,.,TRBV28,TGTGCCAGCAGTTTATGGGGGCTGGCGGAGTCGGGCACTGAAGCTTTCTTT,CASSLWGLAESGTEAFF
.,TRBJ2-1,.,TRBV7-2,TGTGCCAGCAGCTTAGCGGGGAGCTCCTACAATGAGCAGTTCTTC,CASSLAGSSYNEQFF
TRBD1,TRBJ2-4,.,TRBV2,TGTGCCAGCAGTCGGGACAGGAAAAACATTCAGTACTTC,CASSRDRKNIQYF
.,TRBJ2-7,.,TRBV5-4,TGTGCCAGCAGTCCAGGGGATAATCGGGACGAGCAGTACTTC,CASSPGDNRDEQYF
TRBD2,TRBJ2-7,.,TRBV6-1,TGTGCCAGCAGGCTAGCGGGGGGGCCAAACGAGCAGTACTTC,CASRLAGGPNEQYF
.,TRBJ1-1,.,TRBV19,TGTGCCAGTAGTAGGCAGGCGAGCAACACTGAAGCTTTCTTT,CASSRQASNTEAFF
TRBD1,TRBJ2-7,.,TRBV30,TGTGCCTGGAGTCCGGCAGGGGGAACCTACGAGCAGTACTTC,CAWSPAGGTYEQYF
.,TRBJ1-1,.,TRBV5-1,TGCGCCAGCAGCCCGGAGGGGCACACTGAAGCTTTCTTT,CASSPEGHTEAFF
.,TRBJ1-3,.,TRBV10-3,TGTGCCATCAGTCCCGGGACAAGTGGAAACACCATATATTTT,CAISPGTSGNTIYF
.,TRBJ1-1,.,TRBV29-1,TGCAGCGTTGACAGGGGAATTACTGAAGCTTTCTTT,CSVDRGITEAFF
.,TRBJ2-1,.,TRBV6-6,TGTGCCAGCAGTATTCTGAAACTAGACTCCTACAATGAGCAGTTCTTC,CASSILKLDSYNEQFF
TRBD1,TRBJ2-7,.,TRBV6-6,TGTGCCAGCAGCGACAGGGGCCCATCCGAGCAGTACTTC,CASSDRGPSEQYF